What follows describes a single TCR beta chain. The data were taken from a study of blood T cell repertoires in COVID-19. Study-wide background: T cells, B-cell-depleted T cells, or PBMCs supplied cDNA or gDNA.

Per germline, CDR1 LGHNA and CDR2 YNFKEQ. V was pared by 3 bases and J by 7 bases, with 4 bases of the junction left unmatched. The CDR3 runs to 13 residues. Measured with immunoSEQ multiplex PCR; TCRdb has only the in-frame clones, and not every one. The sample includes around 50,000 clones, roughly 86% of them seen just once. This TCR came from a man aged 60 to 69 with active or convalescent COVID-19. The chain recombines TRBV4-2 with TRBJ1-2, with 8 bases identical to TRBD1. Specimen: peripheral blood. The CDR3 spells CASSQDRAGGYTF. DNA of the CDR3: TGTGCCAGCAGCCAGGACAGGGCGGGTGGCTACACCTTC.